Presented here are 8 T cell receptor beta chains from one specimen sequenced in a study of T cell responses to AZD1222 COVID-19 vaccine (dated by TCRdb to the early 2020s). Read against the paper, the sample's time point label means: baseline before first vaccination. Library preparation used the immunoSEQ multiplex PCR assay. The table comes from immuneACCESS by way of TCRdb, which keeps in-frame sequences with V and J called. Part of the clones is missing from these tables; in studies checked, under half for an unresolved V gene and the rest for unknown reasons. This sample is represented by 120,000 to 150,000 clones; around 88% of them were singletons. Under 2.5% of the sample is in the top ten clones. Specimen: peripheral blood, collected on day 0 of AZD1222 vaccination. The receptor set was obtained from an adult in good health.

V is TRBV6-2 or TRBV6-3 and J is TRBJ2-2; 10 positions agree with TRBD2. The germline V gene encodes CDR1 MNHEY and CDR2 SVGEGT. The junction had 16 bases not matched to a gene; V was cut back by 5 bases and J by 4 bases. CDR3 length equals 19 residues. CDR3 amino acids: CASSRGVLAGALGTGELFF. In DNA, the CDR3 is TGTGCCAGCAGTCGGGGAGTCCTAGCGGGGGCCCTGGGCACCGGGGAGCTGTTTTTT.

This clone was found once. As DNA, the CDR3 is TGTGCCAGCATCGAACCCCCGGAGAGCTACACCTTC. Translated, it gives CASIEPPESYTF. The rearrangement joins TRBV28 to TRBJ1-2, with D unclear. V lost 7 bases and J 9 bases, leaving 15 bases between the germline ends. The germline gives CDR1 MDHEN, CDR2 SYDVKM. CDR3 length: 12 amino acids.

The chain links TRBV9 to TRBJ2-1, with 8 bases aligning to TRBD2. This CDR3 region has 18 residues. Germline CDR1 and CDR2: SGDLS and YYNGEE. Trimming cost V 0 bases and J 5 bases; bases outside gene matches: 13. CDR3 region: CASSVALGYERENNEQFF. In nucleotides, the CDR3 is TGTGCCAGCAGCGTAGCCCTCGGGTATGAGCGGGAGAACAATGAGCAGTTCTTC.

This clone came up once. This rearrangement joins TRBV19 to TRBJ2-7; TRBD1 matches at 11 bases. With V trimmed by 4 bases and J by 6 bases, 11 bases remained unmatched. The CDR3 is 16 amino acids. CDR1 LNHDA and CDR2 SQIVND come from the germline V gene (reference sequence). In DNA, the CDR3 is TGTGCCAGTAGTAGACCCCCCGGACAGGGGGCTGGCGAGCAGTACTTC. As protein: CASSRPPGQGAGEQYF.

V is TRBV1 and J is TRBJ1-1; the table's D call TRBD1 went unverified against the DNA. TRBV1 is described as a pseudogene. This CDR3 has 21 amino acids. CDR3 bases: TGCACCAGCAGCCAAAATGAGCAGTTCAGGACAGGGCTCCAAGGGGGGACTGAAGCTTTCTTT. Amino acid sequence: CTSSQNEQFRTGLQGGTEAFF.

V is TRBV27 and J is TRBJ2-7; D not certain. Between the trimmed V and J ends, which lost 3 bases and 1 base, there was a span of 16 bases. CDR1 MNHEY and CDR2 SMNVEV come from the germline V gene (reference sequence). The CDR3 runs 16 residues. The CDR3 coding sequence is TGTGCCAGCAGTTTCGGTTTTGGAGAGACGTCCTACGAGCAGTACTTC. Translation: CASSFGFGETSYEQYF.

The J gene is TRBJ1-1, the V gene TRBV18; no clear D. V shed 10 bases and J shed 1 base, with 19 bases lying between them. Per germline, CDR1 KGHSH and CDR2 LQKENI. The CDR3 covers 15 residues. CDR3 nucleotide sequence: TGTGCCAACCGCCTCTCGGAACAGCCGAACACTGAAGCTTTCTTT. It codes for CANRLSEQPNTEAFF.

The rearrangement uses TRBV23-1 and TRBJ1-5; no clear D. TRBV23-1 is marked as an open reading frame, function uncertain. The CDR3 sequence is 15 residues long. V gave up 3 bases and J gave up 3 bases, with 12 bases separating them. The chain's CDR3 is CASSHQVGNNQPQHF. CDR3 bases: TGCGCCAGCAGTCATCAGGTGGGTAACAATCAGCCCCAGCATTTT.